This T cell receptor beta chain was obtained from a study of cytomegalovirus exposure and HLA in healthy donors. In germline, CDR1 is ENHRY, CDR2 SYGVKD. The length of the CDR3 is 18 residues. V was trimmed by 4 bases and J by 2 bases, leaving 23 bases between them. Primers: 60 Vbeta forward and 13 Jbeta reverse. Only in-frame clones appear in the TCRdb table, and some are missing; sequencing was by immunoSEQ multiplex PCR. The table includes 200,000 to 250,000 clones, approximately 78% detected once. This chain connects TRBV10-3 to TRBJ1-2, with D possibly being TRBD1 (5 bases). This TCR was sampled from a young man in good health and CMV-seronegative. Sequenced sample: PBMCs. CDR3 sequence reads: CAISASSEVQGSNYGYTF. Here the CDR3 DNA reads TGTGCCATCAGTGCGTCCAGTGAGGTGCAGGGATCCAACTATGGCTACACCTTC.